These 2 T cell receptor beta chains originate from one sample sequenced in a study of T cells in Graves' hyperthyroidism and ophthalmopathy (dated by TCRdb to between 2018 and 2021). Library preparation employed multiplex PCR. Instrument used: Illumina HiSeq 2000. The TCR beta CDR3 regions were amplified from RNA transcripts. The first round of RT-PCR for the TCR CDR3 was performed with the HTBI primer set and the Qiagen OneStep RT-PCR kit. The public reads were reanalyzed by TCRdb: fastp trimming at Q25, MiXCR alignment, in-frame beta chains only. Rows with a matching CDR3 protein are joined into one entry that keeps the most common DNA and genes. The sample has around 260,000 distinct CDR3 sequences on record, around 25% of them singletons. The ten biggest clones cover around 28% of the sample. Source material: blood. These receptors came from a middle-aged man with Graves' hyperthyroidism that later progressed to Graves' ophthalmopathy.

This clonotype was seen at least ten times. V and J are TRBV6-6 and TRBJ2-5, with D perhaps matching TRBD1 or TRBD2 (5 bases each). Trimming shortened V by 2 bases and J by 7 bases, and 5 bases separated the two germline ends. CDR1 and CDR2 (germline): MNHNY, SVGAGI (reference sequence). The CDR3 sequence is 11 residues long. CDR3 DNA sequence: TGTGCCAGCAGTTACGGGGGGACCCAGTACTTC. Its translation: CASSYGGTQYF.

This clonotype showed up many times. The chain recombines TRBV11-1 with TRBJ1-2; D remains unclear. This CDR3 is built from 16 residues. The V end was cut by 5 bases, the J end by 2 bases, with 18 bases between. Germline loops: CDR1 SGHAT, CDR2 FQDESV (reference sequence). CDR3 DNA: TGTGCCAGCAGCCCAAAGTCGGTCAGAAAGAACTATGGCTACACCTTC. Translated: CASSPKSVRKNYGYTF.